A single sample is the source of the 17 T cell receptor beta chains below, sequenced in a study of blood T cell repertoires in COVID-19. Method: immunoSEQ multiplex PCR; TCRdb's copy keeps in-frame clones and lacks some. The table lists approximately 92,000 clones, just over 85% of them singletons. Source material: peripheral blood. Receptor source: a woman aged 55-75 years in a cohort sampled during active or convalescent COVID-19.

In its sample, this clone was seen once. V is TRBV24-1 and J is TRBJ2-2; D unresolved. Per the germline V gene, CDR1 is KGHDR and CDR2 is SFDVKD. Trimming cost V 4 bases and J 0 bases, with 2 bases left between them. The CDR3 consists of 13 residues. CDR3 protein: CATSDTNTGELFF. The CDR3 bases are TGTGCCACCAGTGACACGAACACCGGGGAGCTGTTTTTT.

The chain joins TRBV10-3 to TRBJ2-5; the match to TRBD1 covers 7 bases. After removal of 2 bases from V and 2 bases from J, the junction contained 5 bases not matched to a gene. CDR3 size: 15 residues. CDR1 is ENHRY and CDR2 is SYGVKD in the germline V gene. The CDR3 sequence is CAISEPDRAQETQYF. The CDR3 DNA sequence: TGTGCCATCAGTGAGCCAGACAGGGCGCAAGAGACCCAGTACTTC.

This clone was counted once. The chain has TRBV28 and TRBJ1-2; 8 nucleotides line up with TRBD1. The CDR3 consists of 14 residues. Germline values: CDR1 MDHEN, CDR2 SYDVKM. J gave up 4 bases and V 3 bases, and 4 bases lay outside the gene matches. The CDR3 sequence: CASSLRTGPYGYTF. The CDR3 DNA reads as TGTGCCAGCAGTTTGCGGACAGGGCCCTATGGCTACACCTTC.

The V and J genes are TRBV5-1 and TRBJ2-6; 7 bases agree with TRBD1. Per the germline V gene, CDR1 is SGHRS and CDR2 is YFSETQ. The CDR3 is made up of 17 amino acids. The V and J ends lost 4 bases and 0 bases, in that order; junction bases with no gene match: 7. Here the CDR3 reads CASSPYRGSSGANVLTF. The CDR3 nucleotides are TGCGCCAGCAGCCCCTACAGGGGAAGCTCTGGGGCCAACGTCCTGACTTTC.

CDR3 sequence reads: CASSAPDRGYGYTF. CDR3 coding DNA: TGTGCCAGCAGCGCACCGGACAGGGGCTATGGCTACACCTTC. The genes are TRBV9 and TRBJ1-2; 9 positions agree with TRBD1. CDR1 and CDR2 from the germline V gene are SGDLS and YYNGEE. Trimming cost V 3 bases and J 4 bases; bases outside gene matches: 4. This CDR3 region has 14 residues. Looking up the rest from reference TRBV9 and TRBJ1-2 gives the full variable domain: DSGVTQTPKHLITATGQRVTLRCSPRSGDLSVYWYQQSLDQGLQFLIQYYNGEERAKGNILERFSAQQFPDLHSELNLSSLELGDSALYFCASSAPDRGYGYTFGSGTRLTVV.

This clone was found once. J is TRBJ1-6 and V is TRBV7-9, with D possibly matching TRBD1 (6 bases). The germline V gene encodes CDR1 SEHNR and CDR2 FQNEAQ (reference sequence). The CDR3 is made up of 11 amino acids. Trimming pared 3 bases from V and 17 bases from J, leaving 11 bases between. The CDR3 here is CASSLDSLIHF. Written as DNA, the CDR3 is TGTGCCAGCAGCTTGGACAGCCTTATCCACTTT.

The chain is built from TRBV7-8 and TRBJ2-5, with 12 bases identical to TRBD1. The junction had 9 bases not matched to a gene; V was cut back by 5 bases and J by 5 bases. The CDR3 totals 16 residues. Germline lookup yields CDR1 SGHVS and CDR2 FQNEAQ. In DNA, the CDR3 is TGTGCCAGCAGCCTGGGGACAGGGGGCTTTCTGGAGACCCAGTACTTC. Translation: CASSLGTGGFLETQYF.

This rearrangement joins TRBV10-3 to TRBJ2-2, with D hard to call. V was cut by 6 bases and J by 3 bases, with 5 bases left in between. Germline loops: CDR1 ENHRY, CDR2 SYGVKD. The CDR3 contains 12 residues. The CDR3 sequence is CAISRDTGELFF. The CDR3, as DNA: TGTGCCATCAGCCGAGACACCGGGGAGCTGTTTTTT.

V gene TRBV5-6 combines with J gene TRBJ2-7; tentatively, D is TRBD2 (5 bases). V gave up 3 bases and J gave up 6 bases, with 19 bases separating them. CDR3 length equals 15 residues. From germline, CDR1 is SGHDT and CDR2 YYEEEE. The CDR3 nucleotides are TGTGCCAGCAGCTGGAGGAGGCCTGGAGAGATCGAGCAGTACTTC. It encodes CASSWRRPGEIEQYF.

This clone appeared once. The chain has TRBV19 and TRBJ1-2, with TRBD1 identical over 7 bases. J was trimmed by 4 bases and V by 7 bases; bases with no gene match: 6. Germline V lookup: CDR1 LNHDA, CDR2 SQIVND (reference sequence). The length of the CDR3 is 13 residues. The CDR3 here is CASNPGQSYGYTF. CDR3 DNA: TGTGCCAGTAACCCGGGACAGAGCTATGGCTACACCTTC.

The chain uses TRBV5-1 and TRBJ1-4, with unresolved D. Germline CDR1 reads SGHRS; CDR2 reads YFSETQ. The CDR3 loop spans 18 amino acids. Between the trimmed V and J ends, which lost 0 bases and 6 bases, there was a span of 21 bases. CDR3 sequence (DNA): TGCGCCAGCAGCTTGGAAGGCGGCCACGTCGGTACGCATGAAAAACTGTTTTTT. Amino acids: CASSLEGGHVGTHEKLFF.

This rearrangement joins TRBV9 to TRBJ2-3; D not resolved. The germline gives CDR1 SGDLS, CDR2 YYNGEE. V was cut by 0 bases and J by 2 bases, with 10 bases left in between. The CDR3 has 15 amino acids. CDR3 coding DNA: TGTGCCAGCAGCGTAGTACCTCAACACACAGATACGCAGTATTTT. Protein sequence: CASSVVPQHTDTQYF. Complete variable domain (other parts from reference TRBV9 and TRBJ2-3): DSGVTQTPKHLITATGQRVTLRCSPRSGDLSVYWYQQSLDQGLQFLIQYYNGEERAKGNILERFSAQQFPDLHSELNLSSLELGDSALYFCASSVVPQHTDTQYFGPGTRLTVL.

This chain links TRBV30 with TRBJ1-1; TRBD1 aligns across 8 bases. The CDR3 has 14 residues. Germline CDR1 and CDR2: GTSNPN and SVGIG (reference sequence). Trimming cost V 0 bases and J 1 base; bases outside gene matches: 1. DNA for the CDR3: TGTGCCTGGAGTGTAACAGGGGGGAACACTGAAGCTTTCTTT. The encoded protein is CAWSVTGGNTEAFF.

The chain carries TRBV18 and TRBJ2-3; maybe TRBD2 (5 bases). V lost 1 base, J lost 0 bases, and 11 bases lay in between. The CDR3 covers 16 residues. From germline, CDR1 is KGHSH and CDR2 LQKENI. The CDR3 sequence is CASSPRTVSSTDTQYF. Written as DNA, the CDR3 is TGTGCCAGCTCACCACGGACTGTCTCTAGCACAGATACGCAGTATTTT.

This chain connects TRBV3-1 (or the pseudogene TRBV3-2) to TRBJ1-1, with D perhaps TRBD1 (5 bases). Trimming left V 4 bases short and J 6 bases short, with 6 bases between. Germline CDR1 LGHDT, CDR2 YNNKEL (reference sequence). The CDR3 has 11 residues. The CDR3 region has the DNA TGTGCCAGCAGCCGGGGCTCTGAAGCTTTCTTT. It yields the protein CASSRGSEAFF.

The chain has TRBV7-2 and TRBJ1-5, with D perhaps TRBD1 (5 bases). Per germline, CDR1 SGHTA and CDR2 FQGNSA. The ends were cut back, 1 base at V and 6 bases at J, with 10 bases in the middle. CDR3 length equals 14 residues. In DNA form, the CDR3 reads TGTGCCAGCAGCTTAGGGCAGGGCGGTCAGCCCCAGCATTTT. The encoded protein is CASSLGQGGQPQHF.

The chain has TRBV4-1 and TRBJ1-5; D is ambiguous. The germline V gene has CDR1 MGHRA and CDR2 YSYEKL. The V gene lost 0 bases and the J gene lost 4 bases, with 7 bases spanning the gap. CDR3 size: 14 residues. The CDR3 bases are TGCGCCAGCAGCCAAGATCTCGGGAATCAGCCCCAGCATTTT. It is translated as CASSQDLGNQPQHF.